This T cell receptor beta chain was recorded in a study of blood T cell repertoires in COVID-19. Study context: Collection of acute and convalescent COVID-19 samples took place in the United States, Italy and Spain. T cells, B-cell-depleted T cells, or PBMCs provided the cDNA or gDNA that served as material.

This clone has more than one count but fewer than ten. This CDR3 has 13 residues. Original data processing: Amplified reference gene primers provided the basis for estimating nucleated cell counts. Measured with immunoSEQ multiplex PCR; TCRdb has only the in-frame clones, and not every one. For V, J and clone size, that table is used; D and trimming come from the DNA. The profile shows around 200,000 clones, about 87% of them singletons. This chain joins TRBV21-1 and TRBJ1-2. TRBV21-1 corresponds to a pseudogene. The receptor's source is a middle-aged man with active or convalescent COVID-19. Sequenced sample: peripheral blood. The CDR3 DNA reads TGTGCCAGCCCTTTTGGGGAGAAGGGTGGCTACACCTTC. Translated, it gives CASPFGEKGGYTF.